The rows below give T cell receptor beta chains drawn from one sample of a study of graft-versus-host responses after intestinal transplantation. The data were produced by immunoSEQ multiplex PCR, yet TCRdb's version contains in-frame clones alone and is incomplete. Among about 29,000 clones listed, 85% to 95% were seen once. The material was PBMCs, obtained 66 days after intestinal transplant. The source is a human patient who received an intestinal transplant, so some T cells may come from the graft donor. Both conserved end residues are part of each CDR3. The D gene is left open where the match is weak. Size values are once, few and many counts, or a class for expanded clones, and some rows have none.

size,D,V,J,CDR3,DNA
NA,NA,TRBV19,TRBJ1-1,CASTSAEEEPTEAFF,TGTGCCAGTACCTCGGCCGAGGAGGAGCCTACTGAAGCTTTCTTT
NA,NA,TRBV30,TRBJ1-6,CAWSPGVNSPLHF,TGTGCCTGGAGCCCGGGCGTCAATTCACCCCTCCACTTT
NA,NA,TRBV13,TRBJ2-5,CASSYYGRLETQYF,TGTGCCAGCAGCTACTATGGGCGGTTGGAGACCCAGTACTTC
NA,TRBD2,TRBV7-9,TRBJ2-7,CASSRSGRAGYEQYF,TGTGCCAGCAGCCGAAGCGGGAGGGCTGGATACGAGCAGTACTTC
NA,NA,TRBV7-2,TRBJ1-5,CASSLMGNQPQHF,TGTGCCAGCAGCTTAATGGGCAATCAGCCCCAGCATTTT
NA,TRBD2,TRBV11-2,TRBJ2-5,CASSFLAGAQETQYF,TGTGCCAGCAGCTTTCTAGCGGGGGCCCAAGAGACCCAGTACTTC
once,NA,TRBV5-4,TRBJ1-1,CASRIGGTTEAFF,TGTGCCAGCAGGATAGGAGGAACCACTGAAGCTTTCTTT
NA,TRBD1,TRBV27,TRBJ2-5,CASSPGQGQETQYF,TGTGCCAGCAGTCCCGGACAGGGGCAAGAGACCCAGTACTTC
NA,TRBD1,TRBV11-1,TRBJ1-1,CASSLGQGASEAFF,TGTGCCAGCAGCCTCGGACAGGGGGCCTCTGAAGCTTTCTTT
NA,NA,TRBV18,TRBJ1-1,CASSPTGFYTEAFF,TGTGCCAGCTCACCGACAGGATTTTATACTGAAGCTTTCTTT
NA,NA,TRBV7-9,TRBJ2-7,CASSLDYEQYF,TGTGCCAGCAGCTTAGACTACGAGCAGTACTTC
NA,NA,TRBV5-1,TRBJ1-1,CASSLGFGVGNTEAFF,TGCGCCAGCAGCTTGGGTTTCGGGGTAGGGAACACTGAAGCTTTCTTT
NA,TRBD2,TRBV28,TRBJ2-1,CATQRGTSGPKSLF,TGTGCCACCCAACGGGGGACTAGCGGGCCTAAGTCCCTCTTC
NA,TRBD2,TRBV27,TRBJ2-1,CASSTPGLAGNEQFF,TGTGCCAGCAGTACACCGGGACTAGCCGGTAATGAGCAGTTCTTC
once,NA,TRBV6-5,TRBJ1-2,CASSYSILGTYGYTF,TGTGCCAGCAGTTACTCGATCCTGGGAACCTATGGCTACACCTTC
NA,TRBD2,TRBV2,TRBJ2-5,CASSEVGGLAGVRETQYF,TGTGCCAGCAGTGAAGTTGGGGGACTAGCGGGAGTGAGGGAGACCCAGTACTTC
NA,NA,TRBV4-1,TRBJ2-5,CASSRPQFDSGGGETQYF,TGCGCCAGCAGCCGTCCACAATTTGATAGTGGAGGGGGAGAGACCCAGTACTTC
NA,TRBD1,TRBV6-5,TRBJ2-2,CASSYRQGAIGELFF,TGTGCCAGCAGTTACAGGCAGGGGGCTATCGGGGAGCTGTTTTTT
NA,NA,TRBV6-1,TRBJ1-1,CASMVAENTEAFF,TGTGCCAGCATGGTTGCAGAGAACACTGAAGCTTTCTTT
once,TRBD2,TRBV29-1,TRBJ2-1,CSVRSRLGGSLYNEQFF,TGCAGCGTTCGATCACGTCTCGGCGGGAGTTTGTACAATGAGCAGTTCTTC
NA,TRBD2,TRBV4-3,TRBJ2-3,CASSQDILAGGDTDTQYF,TGCGCCAGCAGCCAAGATATCCTAGCGGGGGGCGACACAGATACGCAGTATTTT
NA,TRBD2,TRBV11-3,TRBJ2-1,CASSPTSGLDNEQFF,TGTGCCAGCAGCCCCACTAGCGGCCTTGACAATGAGCAGTTCTTC
NA,TRBD1,TRBV19,TRBJ2-6,CASSVRGLSSGANVLTF,TGTGCCAGTAGTGTCAGGGGGCTCAGCTCTGGGGCCAACGTCCTGACTTTC
NA,TRBD2,TRBV28,TRBJ2-3,CASSPRAGVSTDTQYF,TGTGCCAGCAGTCCTCGAGCGGGAGTGAGCACAGATACGCAGTATTTT
NA,NA,TRBV13,TRBJ1-1,CASSSLSAGVNTEAFF,TGTGCCAGCAGCTCCCTCTCGGCAGGGGTGAACACTGAAGCTTTCTTT
NA,NA,TRBV4-3,TRBJ1-2,CASSHEGDYGYTF,TGCGCCAGCAGCCACGAGGGAGACTATGGCTACACCTTC
NA,NA,TRBV16,TRBJ2-3,CASSQRVTDTQYF,TGTGCCAGCAGCCAACGGGTGACAGATACGCAGTATTTT
NA,NA,TRBV10-3,TRBJ1-1,CAISGRDTEAFF,TGTGCCATCAGTGGCAGGGACACTGAAGCTTTCTTT
NA,NA,TRBV4-1,TRBJ2-5,CASSQWAWGARETQYF,TGCGCCAGCAGCCAATGGGCATGGGGGGCGCGAGAGACCCAGTACTTC
NA,NA,TRBV9,TRBJ1-2,CASSVGESYGYTF,TGTGCCAGCAGCGTGGGGGAGTCCTATGGCTACACCTTC
NA,NA,TRBV19,TRBJ2-6,CASSNKPRDGGANVLTF,TGTGCCAGTAGTAACAAACCCCGGGATGGGGGGGCCAACGTCCTGACTTTC
NA,TRBD2,TRBV9,TRBJ2-2,CASSVELAVPPTGELFF,TGTGCCAGCAGCGTTGAACTAGCGGTACCTCCCACCGGGGAGCTGTTTTTT
NA,TRBD1,TRBV4-3,TRBJ1-2,CASSQDWGQVWGYTF,TGCGCCAGCAGCCAAGATTGGGGACAGGTCTGGGGCTACACCTTC
NA,TRBD1,TRBV7-9,TRBJ1-1,CASRGDRDMNTEAFF,TGTGCCAGCAGGGGAGACAGGGACATGAACACTGAAGCTTTCTTT
few,NA,TRBV4-3,TRBJ1-2,CASSQDSSPMYGYTF,TGCGCCAGCAGCCAAGACAGTTCCCCTATGTATGGCTACACCTTC
NA,NA,TRBV28,TRBJ2-7,CASSGPLFIDFEQYF,TGTGCCAGCAGTGGACCACTATTCATCGACTTCGAGCAGTACTTC
NA,NA,TRBV6-5,TRBJ1-5,CASSENGSNQPQHF,TGTGCCAGCAGTGAAAACGGAAGCAATCAGCCCCAGCATTTT
NA,NA,TRBV19,TRBJ1-2,CASSIVGGGYGYTF,TGTGCCAGTAGTATAGTTGGAGGCGGCTATGGCTACACCTTC
NA,TRBD2,TRBV19,TRBJ2-3,CASSITSGGHTDTQYF,TGTGCCAGTAGTATCACTAGCGGGGGCCACACAGATACGCAGTATTTT
NA,NA,TRBV19,TRBJ1-1,CASIPGWATEAFF,TGTGCCAGTATTCCGGGGTGGGCCACTGAAGCTTTCTTT
NA,NA,TRBV5-4,TRBJ2-2,CASSWGTVNTGELFF,TGTGCCAGCAGCTGGGGGACGGTCAACACCGGGGAGCTGTTTTTT
NA,TRBD2,TRBV5-4,TRBJ2-7,CATQRGRTYEQYF,TGTGCCACCCAGCGGGGGCGTACCTACGAGCAGTACTTC
NA,TRBD2,TRBV5-1,TRBJ2-7,CASSFTRTGLAGTLLSYEQYF,TGCGCCAGCAGCTTTACGCGGACGGGACTAGCGGGGACCCTCCTCTCCTACGAGCAGTACTTC
NA,TRBD2,TRBV2,TRBJ2-7,CASSEARIAGVVYEQYF,TGTGCCAGCAGTGAAGCCCGTATAGCGGGAGTGGTTTACGAGCAGTACTTC
NA,TRBD1,TRBV7-9,TRBJ2-7,CASSLAGTGTYEQYF,TGTGCCAGCAGCTTAGCCGGGACAGGAACCTACGAGCAGTACTTC
NA,NA,TRBV30,TRBJ2-3,CAWSQAGATDTQYF,TGTGCCTGGAGTCAGGCGGGGGCCACAGATACGCAGTATTTT
NA,NA,TRBV4-3,TRBJ1-1,CASSQEIWGRNTEAFF,TGCGCCAGCAGCCAAGAGATCTGGGGGCGAAACACTGAAGCTTTCTTT
NA,NA,TRBV9,TRBJ1-2,CASSVRHNYGYTF,TGTGCCAGCAGCGTACGGCATAACTATGGCTACACCTTC
NA,TRBD2,TRBV19,TRBJ2-5,CASSPGLAGGTQSETQYF,TGTGCCAGTAGTCCGGGACTAGCGGGGGGAACCCAGTCGGAGACCCAGTACTTC